The 21 T cell receptor beta chains presented below share a single source sample, sequenced in a study of blood T cells in healthy people across ages. A sample-barcoded 5' primer and a J-beta primer mix were used in a second PCR of roughly 6 to 11 cycles. In TCRdb, the 5' RACE reads were re-called with MiXCR into one record per CDR3 protein. This table holds about 690,000 distinct CDR3 sequences, less than 45% found once. Material for sequencing was blood. All receptors come from a man older than 75 in good health.

The chain couples TRBV6-4 to TRBJ2-1; D unclear. Trimming took off 6 bases at V and 9 bases at J, with 15 bases between the two ends. The CDR3 length is 13 residues. Germline V gives CDR1 MRHNA, CDR2 SNTAGT. This CDR3 reads CASSDRRNGEQFF. CDR3 DNA sequence: TGTGCCAGCAGCGACCGGCGGAACGGTGAGCAGTTCTTC.

This chain connects TRBV12-3 or TRBV12-4 to TRBJ2-5; D is uncertain. Trimming took 3 bases from V and 2 from J, leaving 10 bases between them. The CDR3 covers 14 residues. The CDR3 loop is CASSFRQKQETQYF. CDR3 nucleotide sequence: TGTGCCAGCAGTTTTCGGCAGAAGCAAGAGACCCAGTACTTC.

This rearrangement joins TRBV6-6 to TRBJ1-6, with TRBD1 matching 9 bases. The CDR3 is 17 residues long. Germline lookup yields CDR1 MNHNY and CDR2 SVGAGI (reference sequence). Trimming cost V 5 bases and J 7 bases; bases outside gene matches: 12. The CDR3 nucleotides are TGTGCCAGCAGTCGCACACAGGGGGCTCTAGGGAATTCACCCCTCCACTTT. It translates to CASSRTQGALGNSPLHF.

This clonotype was seen only a few times. This rearrangement joins TRBV5-6 to TRBJ1-5; a weak D match, TRBD1 (5 bases). The CDR3 has 17 residues. Germline CDR1 SGHDT, CDR2 YYEEEE. The V gene lost 1 base and the J gene lost 2 bases, with 16 bases spanning the gap. The CDR3 DNA sequence: TGTGCCAGCAGCTTGTATTCGGGGGTAGGAGGCAATCAGCCCCAGCATTTT. Translation: CASSLYSGVGGNQPQHF.

This clonotype was observed a few times. J is TRBJ2-7 and V is TRBV6-2 or TRBV6-3, with TRBD1 matching over 10 bases. The CDR3 covers 15 residues. The V segment lost 6 bases and the J segment 3 bases; nucleotides outside the gene matches: 8. Germline V gene sequence: CDR1 MNHEY, CDR2 SVGEGT. The CDR3 DNA is TGTGCCAGCAGCACGACCGGGACAGGGGACTACGAGCAGTACTTC. Translation gives CASSTTGTGDYEQYF.

Worth noting for this clonotype: Just one base apart from a much larger clone, this may be a read error. This chain uses TRBV20-1 with TRBJ2-5; TRBD1 matches 10 bases. Looked up from germline, CDR1 is DFQATT and CDR2 is SNEGSKA (reference sequence). The V segment lost 6 bases and the J segment 11 bases; nucleotides outside the gene matches: 12. The CDR3 totals 13 residues. The CDR3 coding sequence is TGCAGTGCGCGCAGACAGGGGGCGGGTGAGCAGTACTTC. This encodes CSARRQGAGEQYF.

The chain couples TRBV7-2 to TRBJ2-5, with TRBD1 as a possible D gene (5 bases). Germline V lookup: CDR1 SGHTA, CDR2 FQGNSA. With 7 bases removed from V and 2 bases from J, the gap between germline ends came to 26 bases. This CDR3 has 18 amino acids. The CDR3 region is CASTSGAWPLQIQETQYF. CDR3 sequence (DNA): TGTGCCAGCACCTCTGGGGCTTGGCCCCTCCAAATACAAGAGACCCAGTACTTC.

V and J are TRBV28 and TRBJ2-5, with 8 positions matching TRBD1. The J call may be incorrect, as the DNA end agrees better with TRBJ2-7. Germline CDR1 MDHEN, CDR2 SYDVKM. The CDR3 is made up of 16 amino acids. The CDR3 bases are TGTGCCAGCAGTTTATGGCAGGGGGCGAGAGTATACGAGCAGTACTTC. Protein sequence: CASSLWQGARVYEQYF.

There are a few counts of this clonotype. The rearrangement links TRBV5-1 to TRBJ2-7; TRBD2 agrees at 9 bases. The CDR3 covers 16 residues. V lost 6 bases and J lost 3; bases outside the gene matches: 13. Germline V CDR1 and CDR2: SGHRS, YFSETQ. CDR3 in DNA: TGCGCCAGCACCACTTCACCGGGACTAGCAGACTACGAGCAGTACTTC. Its protein is CASTTSPGLADYEQYF.

This clonotype was detected a few times. In DNA form, the CDR3 reads TGCGCCAGCAGCCCCAGGGGGGGGGCCACTGAAGCTTTCTTT. This codes for CASSPRGGATEAFF. This chain joins TRBV10-1 and TRBJ1-1, with 7 nucleotides matching TRBD1. V was pared by 6 bases and J by 4 bases, with 8 bases of the junction left unmatched. The length of the CDR3 is 14 residues. The germline V gene has CDR1 WNHNN and CDR2 SYGVQD (reference sequence).

The gene calls are TRBV4-2 and TRBJ2-6; maybe TRBD1 (6 bases). The CDR3 runs to 15 residues. V lost 1 base and J 2 bases, leaving 6 bases between the germline ends. Germline lookup yields CDR1 LGHNA and CDR2 YNFKEQ. This CDR3 is CASSQGTAGANVLTF. CDR3 in DNA: TGTGCCAGCAGCCAAGGGACAGCTGGGGCCAACGTCCTGACTTTC.

The V and J genes are TRBV6-2 or TRBV6-3 and TRBJ2-5; no definite D call. The germline V gene encodes CDR1 MNHEY and CDR2 SVGEGT. Trimming stripped 0 bases from V and 1 base from J, with 15 bases between. The length of the CDR3 is 17 residues. CDR3 protein: CASSYSTEVLVQETQYF. CDR3 nucleotides: TGTGCCAGCAGTTACTCGACTGAAGTCCTTGTCCAAGAGACCCAGTACTTC.

This clonotype is a singleton in its sample. The chain combines TRBV27 with TRBJ1-5, with D possibly being TRBD1 (6 bases). The length of the CDR3 is 19 residues. V lost 2 bases to trimming and J lost 1 base, with 21 bases between them. Germline CDR1 MNHEY, CDR2 SMNVEV (reference sequence). The CDR3 loop reads CASSLTASGGIVSNQPQHF. The CDR3 nucleotides are TGTGCCAGCAGTTTAACCGCCTCCGGGGGCATCGTCAGCAATCAGCCCCAGCATTTT.

The chain has TRBV20-1 and TRBJ2-3; 13 nucleotides line up with TRBD2. Per the germline V gene, CDR1 is DFQATT and CDR2 is SNEGSKA (reference sequence). The junction had 3 bases not matched to a gene; V was cut back by 8 bases and J by 4 bases. This CDR3 comprises 13 residues. CDR3 coding DNA: TGCAGTACAACTAGCGGGGGGGCAGATACGCAGTATTTT. It codes for CSTTSGGADTQYF.

This clonotype was counted a few times. This chain links TRBV20-1 with TRBJ2-7, with 12 bases aligning to TRBD2. The CDR3 is made up of 14 amino acids. V dropped 6 bases and J dropped 4; count of bases not matched to a gene: 7. The germline V gene has CDR1 DFQATT and CDR2 SNEGSKA (reference sequence). The CDR3 reads CSAGLAGLPYEQYF. CDR3 sequence (DNA): TGCAGTGCCGGACTAGCGGGACTCCCTTACGAGCAGTACTTC.

The chain is built from TRBV12-3 or TRBV12-4 and TRBJ2-7; D tentatively reads TRBD1 or TRBD2 (5 bases each). There are 16 residues in the CDR3. V lost 4 bases and J lost 7, with 23 bases in between. CDR3 sequence reads: CASSSPPGRSPEEQYF. The CDR3 nucleotides read TGTGCCAGCAGTTCACCTCCGGGACGCAGTCCCGAGGAGCAGTACTTC.

This clonotype was seen only a few times. The CDR3 DNA follows: TGCAGTATTAAAGTGAACACTGAAGCTTTCTTT. Its translation is CSIKVNTEAFF. This sequence joins TRBV29-1 and TRBJ1-1; D unresolved. Germline V CDR1 and CDR2: SQVTM, ANQGSEA. The CDR3 totals 11 residues.

The chain couples TRBV7-2 to TRBJ2-5; TRBD2 is a possible D gene (6 bases). The V and J ends lost 1 base and 7 bases respectively, with 10 bases between them. This CDR3 comprises 13 residues. Germline V gene lookup returns CDR1 SGHTA and CDR2 FQGNSA. CDR3 sequence: CASSLVGLGTQYF. As DNA, the CDR3 is TGTGCCAGCAGCTTAGTGGGACTGGGGACCCAGTACTTC.

This chain joins TRBV29-1 and TRBJ1-4; 12 bases are shared with TRBD1. J lost 7 bases, V lost 6 bases, and 15 bases had no gene match. The CDR3 length is 17 residues. Germline values: CDR1 SQVTM, CDR2 ANQGSEA. CDR3 sequence: CSVQGDRGRILGEKLFF. Here the CDR3 DNA reads TGCAGCGTCCAGGGGGACAGGGGGCGAATTTTGGGTGAAAAACTGTTTTTT.

The V and J genes are TRBV20-1 and TRBJ2-6; 13 positions match TRBD2. Per the germline V gene, CDR1 is DFQATT and CDR2 is SNEGSKA (reference sequence). This CDR3 is 20 amino acids long. V was pared by 1 base and J by 0 bases, with 9 bases of the junction left unmatched. CDR3 sequence: CSARVPLAGGRLSGANVLTF. The CDR3 coding sequence is TGCAGTGCTAGAGTTCCACTAGCGGGAGGGCGCCTCTCTGGGGCCAACGTCCTGACTTTC.

The rearrangement uses TRBV11-2 and TRBJ2-1; TRBD1 matches 10 bases. This CDR3 contains 13 residues. V shed 4 bases and J 10 bases; nucleotides not matched to a gene: 4. Per germline, CDR1 SGHAT and CDR2 FQNNGV. The CDR3 DNA is TGTGCCAGCAGCTGGGACAGGGGCATAGAGCAGTTCTTC. Its protein product is CASSWDRGIEQFF.